These 3 T cell receptor beta chains were all obtained from the same sample, sequenced in a study of patients and donors after allogeneic stem cell transplantation. TCRdb re-analysed the RT-PCR reads in MiXCR, keeping a single row per CDR3 protein. Of more than 850,000 distinct CDR3 sequences listed, under 20% are singletons. Material: blood, either unsorted or a sorted T cell fraction (not recorded which). All receptors come from a human donor who was either an allogeneic HSCT recipient or a stem cell or donor lymphocyte infusion donor (not recorded which). It is not recorded whose cells these are; they may come from a transplant donor.

The table lists this clonotype with many counts. The V gene is TRBV20-1, the J gene TRBJ1-1; D is unclear. The V end was cut by 3 bases, the J end by 1 base, with 9 bases between. Germline V lookup: CDR1 DFQATT, CDR2 SNEGSKA (reference sequence). This CDR3 is built from 13 residues. The CDR3 reads CSARGGENTEAFF. For the CDR3, the DNA is TGCAGTGCTAGGGGCGGCGAGAACACTGAAGCTTTCTTT.

This clonotype came up a few times. The chain is built from TRBV12-3 or TRBV12-4 and TRBJ2-4; weak D call: TRBD1 (5 bases). CDR3 length: 14 amino acids. Trimming removed 0 bases at V and 3 bases at J, with 6 bases between. The CDR3 DNA is TGTGCCAGCAGTTTAGCAGGGGTCAAAAACATTCAGTACTTC. Protein sequence: CASSLAGVKNIQYF.

This clonotype was picked up a small number of times. This chain links TRBV30 with TRBJ2-7; 7 bases agree with TRBD2. Germline V gene sequence: CDR1 GTSNPN, CDR2 SVGIG (reference sequence). The V and J ends lost 0 bases and 6 bases, in that order; junction bases with no gene match: 8. The CDR3 length is 14 residues. The CDR3 region is CAWSVPGLTSEQYF. The CDR3, as DNA: TGTGCCTGGAGTGTTCCGGGACTAACATCCGAGCAGTACTTC.